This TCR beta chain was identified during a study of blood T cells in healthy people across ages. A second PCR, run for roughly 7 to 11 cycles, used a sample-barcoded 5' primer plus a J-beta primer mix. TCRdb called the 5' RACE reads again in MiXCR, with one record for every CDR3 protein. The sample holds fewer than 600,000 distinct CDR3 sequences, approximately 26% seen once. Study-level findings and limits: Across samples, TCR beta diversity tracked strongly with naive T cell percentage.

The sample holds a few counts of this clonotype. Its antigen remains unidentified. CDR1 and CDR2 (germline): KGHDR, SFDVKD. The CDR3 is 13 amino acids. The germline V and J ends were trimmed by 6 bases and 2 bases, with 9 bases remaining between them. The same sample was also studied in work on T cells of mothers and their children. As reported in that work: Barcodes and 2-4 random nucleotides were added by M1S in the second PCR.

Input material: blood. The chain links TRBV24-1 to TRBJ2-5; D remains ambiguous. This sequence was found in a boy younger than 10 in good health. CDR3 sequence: CATSPPQQETQYF. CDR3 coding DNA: TGTGCCACCAGTCCGCCCCAGCAAGAGACCCAGTACTTC.